The next 8 T cell receptor beta chains were all read from a single sample in a study of cytomegalovirus exposure and HLA in healthy donors. 13 Jbeta primers and 60 Vbeta primers were used for the PCR. The assay was immunoSEQ multiplex PCR, and TCRdb's table has in-frame clones only and misses some. The sample has about 130,000 clones; about four fifths are singletons. What was sequenced was PBMCs. All receptors come from a woman aged 40 to 50 in good health and CMV-seronegative.

The V and J genes are TRBV5-8 and TRBJ1-2, with 7 nucleotides matching TRBD1. The CDR3 is 14 amino acids. Germline values: CDR1 SGHTS, CDR2 YDEGEE. The J segment lost 8 bases and the V segment lost 0 bases, leaving 7 bases of the junction unmatched. In nucleotides, the CDR3 is TGTGCCAGCAGCTTGGTGGGACAGCCGATCGGCTACACCTTC. Its protein product is CASSLVGQPIGYTF.

This chain uses TRBV6-6 with TRBJ2-5; 8 positions agree with TRBD1. Per the germline V gene, CDR1 is MNHNY and CDR2 is SVGAGI (reference sequence). Unmatched junction bases numbered 6, after V lost 0 bases and J lost 3 bases. The CDR3 contains 16 residues. CDR3 coding DNA: TGTGCCAGCAGTTACTCCTTATTGACAGGGGAAGAGACCCAGTACTTC. Translated, it gives CASSYSLLTGEETQYF.

This sequence joins TRBV6-1 and TRBJ1-2, with 8 bases lining up with TRBD1. Trimming removed 0 bases from V and 7 bases from J; junction bases left unmatched: 13. Germline loops: CDR1 MNHNS, CDR2 SASEGT. The CDR3 covers 17 residues. In DNA form, the CDR3 reads TGTGCCAGCAGTGAAGCGAGTAGGGCAGGGGGCCTCGGTGGCTACACCTTC. It codes for CASSEASRAGGLGGYTF.

The V gene is TRBV2, the J gene TRBJ2-3, with D possibly being TRBD1 (6 bases). Per the germline V gene, CDR1 is SNHLY and CDR2 is FYNNEI. The CDR3 consists of 14 residues. The ends were cut back, 5 bases at V and 2 bases at J, with 11 bases in the middle. In nucleotides, the CDR3 is TGTGCCAGCAGTCCGGGACAAACCACAGATACGCAGTATTTT. This encodes CASSPGQTTDTQYF.

The genes are TRBV18 and TRBJ1-1, with 9 bases that match TRBD1. This CDR3 is built from 17 residues. The germline V gene has CDR1 KGHSH and CDR2 LQKENI. V lost 1 base, J lost 0 bases, and 6 bases stayed unmatched. The chain's CDR3 is CASSPQIGTGMNTEAFF. The CDR3 coding sequence is TGTGCCAGCTCACCACAAATCGGGACAGGGATGAACACTGAAGCTTTCTTT.

This chain connects TRBV2 to TRBJ1-5; 8 bases line up with TRBD1. Germline trimming cut 9 bases from V and 3 bases from J; bases unmatched to any gene: 10. Germline V gene sequence: CDR1 SNHLY, CDR2 FYNNEI. The CDR3 length is 15 residues. The CDR3 region has the DNA TGTGCCAGTCAGGAACAGGGGGTTTACAATCAGCCCCAGCATTTT. Protein sequence: CASQEQGVYNQPQHF.

This chain connects TRBV2 to TRBJ1-2, with D tentatively TRBD1 (5 bases). V lost 6 bases, J lost 7 bases, and 24 bases lay in between. The CDR3 is 16 residues long. Germline lookup yields CDR1 SNHLY and CDR2 FYNNEI. The chain's CDR3 is CASRHLPGLGEGGYTF. The CDR3 nucleotides read TGTGCCAGCAGGCATCTTCCAGGGTTAGGGGAGGGTGGCTACACCTTC.

The chain links TRBV2 to TRBJ2-1; 14 bases are shared with TRBD2. V shed 2 bases and J 8 bases; nucleotides not matched to a gene: 2. CDR1 is SNHLY and CDR2 is FYNNEI in the germline V gene. This CDR3 comprises 15 residues. The CDR3 here is CASSERGLAGDEQFF. The CDR3 coding sequence is TGTGCCAGCAGTGAAAGGGGACTAGCGGGGGATGAGCAGTTCTTC.